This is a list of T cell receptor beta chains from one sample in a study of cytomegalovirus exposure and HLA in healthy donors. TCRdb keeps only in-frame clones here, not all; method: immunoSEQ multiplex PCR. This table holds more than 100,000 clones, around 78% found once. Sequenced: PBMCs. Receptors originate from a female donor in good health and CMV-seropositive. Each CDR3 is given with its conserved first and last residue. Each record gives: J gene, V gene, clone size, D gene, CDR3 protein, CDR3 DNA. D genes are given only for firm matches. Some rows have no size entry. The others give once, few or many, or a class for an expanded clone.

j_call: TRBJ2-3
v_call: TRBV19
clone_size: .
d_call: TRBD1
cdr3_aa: CASKVGGGTDTQYF
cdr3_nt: TGTGCCAGTAAAGTAGGGGGCGGGACAGATACGCAGTATTTT

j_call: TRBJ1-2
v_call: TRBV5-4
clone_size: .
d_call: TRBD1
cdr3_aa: CASSLRTGGVGYTF
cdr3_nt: TGTGCCAGTAGCCTCCGGACAGGGGGCGTCGGCTACACCTTC

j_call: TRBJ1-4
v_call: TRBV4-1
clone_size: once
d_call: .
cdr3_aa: CASSQDPLRQANEKLFF
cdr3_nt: TGCGCCAGCAGCCAAGATCCATTGAGACAGGCTAATGAAAAACTGTTTTTT

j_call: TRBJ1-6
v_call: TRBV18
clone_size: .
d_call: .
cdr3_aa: CASSEDNGNSPLHF
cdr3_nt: TGTGCCAGCTCAGAGGACAATGGGAATTCACCCCTCCACTTT

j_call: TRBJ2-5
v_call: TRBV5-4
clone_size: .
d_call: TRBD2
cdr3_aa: CASSLRLAGSQETQYF
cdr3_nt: TGTGCCAGCAGCTTGCGGCTAGCGGGATCCCAAGAGACCCAGTACTTC

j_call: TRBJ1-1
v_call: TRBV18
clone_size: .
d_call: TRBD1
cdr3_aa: CASSPTTGQGRSTEAFF
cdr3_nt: TGTGCCAGCTCACCAACGACCGGACAGGGTAGGTCCACTGAAGCTTTCTTT

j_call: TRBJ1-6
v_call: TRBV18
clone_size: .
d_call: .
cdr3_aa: CASSLQGSHNSPLHF
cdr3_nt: TGTGCCAGCTCCCTACAGGGTTCCCATAATTCACCCCTCCACTTT

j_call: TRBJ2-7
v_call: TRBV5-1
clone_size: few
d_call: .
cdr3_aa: CASSLGRTDSYEQYF
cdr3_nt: TGCGCCAGCAGCTTGGGCCGGACAGATTCCTACGAGCAGTACTTC

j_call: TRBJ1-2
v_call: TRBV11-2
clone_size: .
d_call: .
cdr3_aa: CASSFFQTKFGGYTF
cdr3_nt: TGTGCCAGCAGCTTCTTTCAGACTAAATTCGGAGGCTACACCTTC

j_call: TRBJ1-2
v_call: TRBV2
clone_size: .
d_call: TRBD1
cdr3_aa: CASSWTGVGYTF
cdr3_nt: TGTGCCAGCAGTTGGACAGGGGTAGGCTACACCTTC

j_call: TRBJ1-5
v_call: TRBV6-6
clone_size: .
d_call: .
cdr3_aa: CASSYAYKQPQHF
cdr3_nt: TGTGCCAGCAGTTACGCCTATAAGCAGCCCCAGCATTTT

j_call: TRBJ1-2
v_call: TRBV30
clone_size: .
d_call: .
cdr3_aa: CAWSSTVFGYTF
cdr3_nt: TGTGCCTGGAGTTCTACCGTTTTTGGCTACACCTTC

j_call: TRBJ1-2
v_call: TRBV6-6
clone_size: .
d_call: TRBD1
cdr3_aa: CASSYQSGQAGGYTF
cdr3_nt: TGTGCCAGCAGTTACCAATCTGGACAGGCGGGCGGCTACACCTTC

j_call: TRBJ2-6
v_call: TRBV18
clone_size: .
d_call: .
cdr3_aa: CASSPPTGANVLTF
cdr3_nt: TGTGCCAGCTCACCACCTACTGGGGCCAACGTCCTGACTTTC

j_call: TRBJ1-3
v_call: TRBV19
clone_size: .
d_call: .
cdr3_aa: CASSNRFSGNTIYF
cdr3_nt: TGTGCCAGTAGTAATCGGTTCTCTGGAAACACCATATATTTT

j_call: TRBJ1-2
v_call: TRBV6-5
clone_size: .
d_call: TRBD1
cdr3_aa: CASSGRTGEFGYTF
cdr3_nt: TGTGCCAGCAGCGGAAGGACAGGGGAGTTTGGCTACACCTTC

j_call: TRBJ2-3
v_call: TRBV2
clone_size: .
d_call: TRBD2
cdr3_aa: CASSETSGATDTQYF
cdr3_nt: TGTGCCAGCAGTGAGACTAGCGGGGCCACAGATACGCAGTATTTT

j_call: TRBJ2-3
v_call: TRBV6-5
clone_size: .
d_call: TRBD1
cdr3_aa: CASSLQGADTQYF
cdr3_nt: TGTGCCAGCAGTTTGCAGGGGGCAGATACGCAGTATTTT

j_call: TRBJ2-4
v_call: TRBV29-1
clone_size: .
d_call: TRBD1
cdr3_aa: CSVVRTGGEAKNIQYF
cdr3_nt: TGCAGCGTTGTCCGGACAGGGGGCGAAGCCAAAAACATTCAGTACTTC

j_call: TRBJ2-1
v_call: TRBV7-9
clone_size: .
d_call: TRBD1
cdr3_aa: CASSSGTGDNEQFF
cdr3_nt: TGTGCCAGCAGCTCGGGGACAGGGGATAATGAGCAGTTCTTC

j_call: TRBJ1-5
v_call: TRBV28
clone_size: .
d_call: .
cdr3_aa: CASSLSGAGGQPQHF
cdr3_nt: TGTGCCAGCAGTTTATCGGGTGCGGGGGGTCAGCCCCAGCATTTT

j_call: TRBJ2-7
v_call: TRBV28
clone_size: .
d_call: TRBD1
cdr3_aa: CASSLGGREQYF
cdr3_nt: TGTGCCAGCAGTCTAGGGGGCCGGGAGCAGTACTTC

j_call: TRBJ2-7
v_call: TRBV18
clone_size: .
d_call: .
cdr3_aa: CASSKATYEQYF
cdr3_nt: TGTGCCAGCTCAAAAGCGACCTACGAGCAGTACTTC

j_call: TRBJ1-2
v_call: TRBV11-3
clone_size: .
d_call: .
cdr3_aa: CASTPRQRPQNYYGYTF
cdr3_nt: TGTGCCAGCACACCACGACAGAGACCACAGAACTACTATGGCTACACCTTC

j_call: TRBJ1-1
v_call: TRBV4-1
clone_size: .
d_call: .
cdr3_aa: CASSQDGASENTEAFF
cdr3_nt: TGCGCCAGCAGCCAAGATGGTGCGAGTGAGAACACTGAAGCTTTCTTT

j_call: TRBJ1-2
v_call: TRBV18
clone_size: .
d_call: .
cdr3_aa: CASSPTDSTYGYTF
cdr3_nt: TGTGCCAGCTCGCCGACAGACAGTACCTATGGCTACACCTTC

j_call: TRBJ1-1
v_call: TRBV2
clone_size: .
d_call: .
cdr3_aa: CASKAEDTEAFF
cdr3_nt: TGTGCCAGCAAGGCGGAGGACACTGAAGCTTTCTTT

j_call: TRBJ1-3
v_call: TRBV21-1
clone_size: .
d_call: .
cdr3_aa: CASSLTIDRGMGNTIYF
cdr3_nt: TGTGCCAGCAGCCTCACGATTGACAGGGGGATGGGAAACACCATATATTTT

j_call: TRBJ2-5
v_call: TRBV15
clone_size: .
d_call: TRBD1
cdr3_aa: CATSRSGGPETQYF
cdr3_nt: TGTGCCACCAGCAGATCAGGGGGCCCAGAGACCCAGTACTTC

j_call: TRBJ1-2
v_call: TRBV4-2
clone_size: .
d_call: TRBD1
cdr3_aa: CASSHGQGNYGYTF
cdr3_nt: TGTGCCAGCAGCCACGGACAGGGGAACTATGGCTACACCTTC